A single sample gave rise to the 28 T cell receptor beta chains below, sequenced in a study of blood T cell repertoires in COVID-19. Sequencing used immunoSEQ multiplex PCR; TCRdb keeps in-frame clones, though not all of them. The sample shows about 73,000 clones, 65% to 90% of them seen only once. Sequenced input: peripheral blood. The source is a woman between 55 and 75 years old with acute or convalescent COVID-19.

CDR3 bases: TGTGCCAGCAGCGAGGGGACACCGAGCTCCTATAATTCACCCCTCCACTTT. It yields the protein CASSEGTPSSYNSPLHF. The rearrangement links TRBV3-1 (or the pseudogene TRBV3-2) to TRBJ1-6; D is perhaps TRBD1 (6 bases). Between the trimmed V and J ends, which lost 5 bases and 0 bases, there was a span of 14 bases. In germline, CDR1 is LGHDT, CDR2 YNNKEL (reference sequence). The length of the CDR3 is 17 residues.

This clone was recorded once. The chain links TRBV19 to TRBJ2-1; perhaps TRBD1 as D (6 bases). CDR1 and CDR2 (germline): LNHDA, SQIVND (reference sequence). Trimming took 10 bases from V and 0 from J, leaving 16 bases between them. The CDR3 extends over 15 amino acids. CDR3 bases: TGTGCCACCCTTATCACAGGGAGCTCCTACAATGAGCAGTTCTTC. Translating gives CATLITGSSYNEQFF.

V gene TRBV2 combines with J gene TRBJ2-7, with TRBD1 identical over 7 bases. Germline CDR1 is SNHLY and CDR2 is FYNNEI. The CDR3 runs to 13 residues. The V gene end was trimmed by 4 bases and the J gene end by 7 bases; junction bases not matched to a gene: 7. The CDR3 DNA follows: TGTGCCAGCAGTGGACAGGGAAGGGGGGAGCAGTACTTC. Protein product: CASSGQGRGEQYF.

This clone was seen just once. The rearrangement links TRBV7-3 to TRBJ2-5; 9 bases match TRBD2. V trimming: 2 bases; J trimming: 3 bases; junction bases outside the gene matches: 7. Germline V gene data show CDR1 as SGHTA and CDR2 as FQGTGA. The CDR3 totals 16 residues. The CDR3 sequence: CASSLGPAGGKETQYF. CDR3 sequence (DNA): TGTGCCAGCAGCTTAGGGCCAGCGGGGGGAAAAGAGACCCAGTACTTC.

This clone was counted ten times or more. CDR3 sequence (DNA): TGTGCCAGCAGCGCTCTAGCGGGGGGTTATGTCAAAAACATTCAGTACTTC. This gives the protein CASSALAGGYVKNIQYF. The V and J genes are TRBV7-9 and TRBJ2-4, with TRBD2 matching over 11 bases. Germline assignment: CDR1 SEHNR and CDR2 FQNEAQ (reference sequence). With V trimmed by 5 bases and J by 3 bases, 9 bases remained unmatched. The CDR3 extends over 17 amino acids.

This clone came up once. The CDR3 protein is CASSLGWRGVDNEQFF. The CDR3 DNA sequence: TGCGCCAGCAGCTTGGGGTGGCGGGGGGTCGACAATGAGCAGTTCTTC. The chain links TRBV5-1 to TRBJ2-1, with TRBD2 identical over 8 bases. V gave up 0 bases and J gave up 5 bases; unmatched junction bases: 7. The CDR3 consists of 16 residues. The germline V gene has CDR1 SGHRS and CDR2 YFSETQ. The variable domain in full, with the rest retrieved from reference TRBV5-1 and TRBJ2-1, is KAGVTQTPRYLIKTRGQQVTLSCSPISGHRSVSWYQQTPGQGLQFLFEYFSETQRNKGNFPGRFSGRQFSNSRSEMNVSTLELGDSALYLCASSLGWRGVDNEQFFGPGTRLTVL.

The rearrangement joins TRBV7-9 to TRBJ1-2; possibly TRBD1 for D (5 bases). V dropped 5 bases and J dropped 8 bases, with 12 bases sitting between them. Germline V gene lookup returns CDR1 SEHNR and CDR2 FQNEAQ (reference sequence). This CDR3 is 12 amino acids long. CDR3 nucleotides: TGTGCCAGCAGCGATGGGGCCTGGGGCTACACCTTC. This codes for CASSDGAWGYTF.

The J gene is TRBJ2-1, the V gene TRBV5-4; 7 bases fit TRBD2. The CDR3 has 16 residues. Trimming took 0 bases from V and 0 from J; bases not matched to a gene: 3. CDR1 and CDR2 (germline): SGHNT, YYREEE (reference sequence). The CDR3 region has the DNA TGTGCCAGCAGCTTGGGGGGGGGTAGCTCCTACAATGAGCAGTTCTTC. Amino acids: CASSLGGGSSYNEQFF.

The rearrangement joins TRBV4-1 to TRBJ1-5, with D hard to call. V lost 0 bases, J lost 11 bases, and 11 bases lay in between. From germline, CDR1 is MGHRA and CDR2 YSYEKL. The CDR3 runs to 13 residues. CDR3 sequence reads: CASSQDPYRAQHF. CDR3 bases: TGCGCCAGCAGCCAAGATCCCTACCGGGCCCAGCATTTT.

The chain links TRBV3-1 (or the pseudogene TRBV3-2) to TRBJ2-3; D ambiguous. V lost 1 base and J 2 bases, leaving 10 bases between the germline ends. Germline loops: CDR1 LGHDT, CDR2 YNNKEL (reference sequence). CDR3 length: 15 residues. The CDR3 sequence is CASSQGSAATDTQYF. DNA of the CDR3: TGTGCCAGCAGCCAAGGGTCGGCGGCCACAGATACGCAGTATTTT.

The rearrangement uses TRBV5-1 and TRBJ1-1, with 9 bases lining up with TRBD1. After removal of 4 bases from V and 7 bases from J, the junction contained 8 bases not matched to a gene. The CDR3 totals 14 residues. From germline, CDR1 is SGHRS and CDR2 YFSETQ. The CDR3 sequence: CASSPGTGFGEAFF. The CDR3 DNA follows: TGCGCCAGCAGCCCCGGGACAGGGTTCGGTGAAGCTTTCTTT.

This chain links TRBV7-9 with TRBJ2-3, with 16 bases fitting TRBD2. V was pared by 5 bases and J by 0 bases, with 5 bases of the junction left unmatched. The CDR3 is 18 amino acids. Germline loops: CDR1 SEHNR, CDR2 FQNEAQ (reference sequence). CDR3 sequence (DNA): TGTGCCAGCAGCCCCGGGACTAGCGGGGGGGTAAGCACAGATACGCAGTATTTT. Protein sequence: CASSPGTSGGVSTDTQYF. Filled out from reference TRBV7-9 and TRBJ2-3, the complete variable domain reads DTGVSQNPRHKITKRGQNVTFRCDPISEHNRLYWYRQTLGQGPEFLTYFQNEAQLEKSRLLSDRFSAERPKGSFSTLEIQRTEQGDSAMYLCASSPGTSGGVSTDTQYFGPGTRLTVL.

This CDR3 is CASSLKTGGTGELFF. The CDR3 coding sequence is TGTGCCAGCAGCTTAAAAACAGGGGGCACCGGGGAGCTGTTTTTT. This sequence joins TRBV7-2 and TRBJ2-2; the match to TRBD1 covers 8 bases. The length of the CDR3 is 15 residues. The V gene's germline CDR1 is SGHTA and CDR2 FQGNSA. V shed 2 bases, J shed 4 bases, and the junction held 3 bases outside the gene matches.

CDR3 region: CASSSQGDSNQPQHF. The CDR3, as DNA: TGTGCCAGCAGTTCACAGGGGGATAGCAATCAGCCCCAGCATTTT. The J gene is TRBJ1-5, the V gene TRBV7-9; the match to TRBD1 covers 8 bases. CDR3 length: 15 residues. Trimming cost V 6 bases and J 0 bases; bases outside gene matches: 4. From germline, CDR1 is SEHNR and CDR2 FQNEAQ (reference sequence).

This clone was seen a handful of times. The rearrangement joins TRBV20-1 to TRBJ1-2; D is possibly TRBD1 (5 bases). The V end was cut by 3 bases, the J end by 5 bases, with 16 bases between. Germline V CDR1 and CDR2: DFQATT, SNEGSKA (reference sequence). The length of the CDR3 is 14 residues. Written as DNA, the CDR3 is TGCAGTGCTAGTTCGGGGGTTTTGGGGTATGGCTACACCTTC. Translated: CSASSGVLGYGYTF.

On this clone: At the DNA level, this CDR3 is encoded by other sequences in the same sample as well. CDR3 in DNA: TGCGCCAGCAGGACGGGGGACTCCACTAATGAAAAACTGTTTTTT. Its protein is CASRTGDSTNEKLFF. V is TRBV5-1 and J is TRBJ1-4, with D tentatively TRBD1 (5 bases). The V and J ends lost 5 bases and 2 bases respectively, with 13 bases between them. CDR1 is SGHRS, CDR2 YFSETQ, per germline. The length of the CDR3 is 15 residues.

The chain has TRBV7-3 and TRBJ1-1; D is perhaps TRBD1 (6 bases). V was trimmed by 5 bases and J by 5 bases, leaving 18 bases between them. The CDR3 loop spans 15 amino acids. Looked up from germline, CDR1 is SGHTA and CDR2 is FQGTGA. In nucleotides, the CDR3 is TGTGCCAGCAGCCCGCGGGGGGACAATCCGACTGAAGCTTTCTTT. Protein: CASSPRGDNPTEAFF. Full variable domain (remainder filled in from reference TRBV7-3 and TRBJ1-1): GAGVSQTPSNKVTEKGKYVELRCDPISGHTALYWYRQSLGQGPEFLIYFQGTGAADDSGLPNDRFFAVRPEGSVSTLKIQRTERGDSAVYLCASSPRGDNPTEAFFGQGTRLTVV.

This clone was picked up one time. The CDR3 region has the DNA TGTGCCAGCAGTTTGGGACAGGGGTCCGGGGAGCTGTTTTTT. Its protein product is CASSLGQGSGELFF. The rearrangement uses TRBV27 and TRBJ2-2; 10 bases fit TRBD1. This CDR3 has 14 amino acids. The ends lost 3 bases at V and 6 bases at J; junction bases unmatched: 1. Germline CDR1 and CDR2: MNHEY and SMNVEV (reference sequence).

V gene TRBV27 combines with J gene TRBJ2-1, with 13 bases aligning to TRBD2. The ends lost 6 bases at V and 6 bases at J; junction bases unmatched: 5. The CDR3 covers 15 residues. Germline CDR1 is MNHEY and CDR2 is SMNVEV (reference sequence). Here the CDR3 reads CASSPRLAGGNEQFF. In nucleotides, the CDR3 is TGTGCCAGCAGCCCGCGACTAGCGGGGGGCAATGAGCAGTTCTTC.

The CDR3 DNA follows: TGCGCCAGCAGCTTTGGGGGGGTCACAGATACGCAGTATTTT. Protein: CASSFGGVTDTQYF. V usage is TRBV5-1 and J usage is TRBJ2-3; 7 bases align to TRBD2. The CDR3 totals 14 residues. The germline gives CDR1 SGHRS, CDR2 YFSETQ. With 2 bases clipped from V and 2 bases from J, the junction kept 2 bases outside the gene matches.

The chain links TRBV19 to TRBJ2-1; D remains unclear. V lost 4 bases and J 6 bases, leaving 4 bases between the germline ends. Per germline, CDR1 LNHDA and CDR2 SQIVND (reference sequence). The CDR3 runs to 11 residues. This CDR3 reads CASSNGNEQFF. As DNA, the CDR3 is TGTGCCAGTAGTAACGGCAATGAGCAGTTCTTC.

A remark on this clone: Within the sample, other DNA sequences also encode this same CDR3. The V gene is TRBV5-1, the J gene TRBJ2-2, with TRBD1 matching 7 bases. J gave up 3 bases and V 0 bases, and 2 bases lay outside the gene matches. The CDR3 spans 15 residues. Germline CDR1 SGHRS, CDR2 YFSETQ. CDR3 in amino acids: CASSLDRGYTGELFF. CDR3 coding DNA: TGCGCCAGCAGCTTGGACAGGGGTTACACCGGGGAGCTGTTTTTT.

The chain couples TRBV5-6 to TRBJ1-5, with TRBD1 matching 9 bases. The J segment lost 4 bases and the V segment lost 2 bases, leaving 10 bases of the junction unmatched. The length of the CDR3 is 17 residues. Germline loops: CDR1 SGHDT, CDR2 YYEEEE. This CDR3 reads CASSLSSPTGGNQPQHF. CDR3 coding DNA: TGTGCCAGCAGCTTAAGTTCTCCGACAGGGGGAAATCAGCCCCAGCATTTT. The full variable domain, rest sourced from reference TRBV5-6 and TRBJ1-5, is DAGVTQSPTHLIKTRGQQVTLRCSPKSGHDTVSWYQQALGQGPQFIFQYYEEEERQRGNFPDRFSGHQFPNYSSELNVNALLLGDSALYLCASSLSSPTGGNQPQHFGDGTRLSIL.

This clone occurred a few times. DNA for the CDR3: TGTGCCAGCAGGGCGGACAACAATTCACCCCTCCACTTT. Translation: CASRADNNSPLHF. The chain employs TRBV6-5 and TRBJ1-6; tentative D call: TRBD1 (5 bases). The CDR3 consists of 13 residues. CDR1 and CDR2 (germline): MNHEY, SVGAGI. V dropped 6 bases and J dropped 7 bases, with 10 bases sitting between them.

V is TRBV6-4 and J is TRBJ2-1; 10 positions agree with TRBD2. In germline, CDR1 is MRHNA, CDR2 SNTAGT. The CDR3 is made up of 15 amino acids. With V trimmed by 2 bases and J by 7 bases, 5 bases remained unmatched. CDR3 nucleotides: TGTGCCAGCAGTGACCAGCGGGGGGGCGGGAATGAGCAGTTCTTC. It specifies CASSDQRGGGNEQFF.

The chain joins TRBV11-2 to TRBJ2-3; perhaps TRBD2 as D (5 bases). Trimming left V 6 bases short and J 5 bases short, with 9 bases between. This CDR3 contains 12 residues. Germline-derived CDR1 and CDR2 are SGHAT and FQNNGV. CDR3 protein: CASRMSGDTQYF. Here the CDR3 DNA reads TGTGCCAGCAGAATGAGCGGAGATACGCAGTATTTT.

The chain recombines TRBV19 with TRBJ1-1; D unresolved. CDR3 length: 13 residues. The V and J ends lost 0 bases and 2 bases respectively, with 4 bases between them. Looked up from germline, CDR1 is LNHDA and CDR2 is SQIVND (reference sequence). CDR3 in DNA: TGTGCCAGTAGTATAGATAAAAACACTGAAGCTTTCTTT. Its protein product is CASSIDKNTEAFF.

The chain couples TRBV5-1 to TRBJ1-6; D might be TRBD1 (6 bases). This CDR3 has 16 residues. Per germline, CDR1 SGHRS and CDR2 YFSETQ. Between the trimmed V and J ends, which lost 3 bases and 8 bases, there was a span of 18 bases. CDR3 in DNA: TGCGCCAGCAGCTCCCAAGCAACAGGGCAGGATTCACCCCTCCACTTT. It codes for CASSSQATGQDSPLHF.